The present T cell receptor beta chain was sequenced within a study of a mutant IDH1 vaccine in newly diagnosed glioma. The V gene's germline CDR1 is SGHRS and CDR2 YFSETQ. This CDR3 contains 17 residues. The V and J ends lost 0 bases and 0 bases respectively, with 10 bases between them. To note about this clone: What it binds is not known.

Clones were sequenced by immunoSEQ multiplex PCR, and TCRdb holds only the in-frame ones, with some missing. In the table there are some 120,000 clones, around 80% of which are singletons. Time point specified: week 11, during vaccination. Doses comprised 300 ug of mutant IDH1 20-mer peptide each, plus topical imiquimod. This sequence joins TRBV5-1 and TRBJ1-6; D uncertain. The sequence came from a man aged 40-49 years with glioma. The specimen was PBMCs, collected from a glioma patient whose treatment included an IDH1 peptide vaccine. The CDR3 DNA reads TGCGCCAGCAGCTTGGAGGCCTCAAGCTCCTATAATTCACCCCTCCACTTT. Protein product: CASSLEASSSYNSPLHF.